The TCR beta chain under discussion was sequenced for a study of CD8+ T cells in alopecia areata. As the sequencing template, cDNA was produced by extracting RNA and reverse transcribing it. Clones were read by immunoSEQ multiplex PCR, and TCRdb kept only the in-frame ones, dropping some. The sample shows about 290,000 clones, roughly 60% of them seen only once. Treatment here: oral pan-JAK inhibitor, 5-10 mg twice daily. The TCR comes from a human donor with alopecia areata. This sample comprised CD4+ T cells sorted from blood, obtained at week 24, from a patient treated with tofacitinib.

The CDR3 sequence: CASSAGLAGALKETQYF. In DNA, the CDR3 is TGCGCCAGCAGCGCGGGACTAGCGGGGGCCCTAAAAGAGACCCAGTACTTC. The gene calls are TRBV5-1 and TRBJ2-5; the match to TRBD2 covers 14 bases. The CDR3 extends over 17 amino acids. V was pared by 4 bases and J by 3 bases, with 8 bases of the junction left unmatched. Germline lookup yields CDR1 SGHRS and CDR2 YFSETQ.